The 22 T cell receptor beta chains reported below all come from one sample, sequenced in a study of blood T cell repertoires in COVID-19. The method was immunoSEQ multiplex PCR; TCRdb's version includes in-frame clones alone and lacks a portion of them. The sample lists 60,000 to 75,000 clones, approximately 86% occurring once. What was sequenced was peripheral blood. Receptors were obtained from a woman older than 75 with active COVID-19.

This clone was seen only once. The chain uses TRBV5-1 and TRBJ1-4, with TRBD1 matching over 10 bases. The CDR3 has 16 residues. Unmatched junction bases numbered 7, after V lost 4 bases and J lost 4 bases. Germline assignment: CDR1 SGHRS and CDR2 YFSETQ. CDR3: CASSRRTGGINEKLFF. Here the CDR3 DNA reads TGCGCCAGCAGCCGAAGGACAGGGGGTATTAATGAAAAACTGTTTTTT.

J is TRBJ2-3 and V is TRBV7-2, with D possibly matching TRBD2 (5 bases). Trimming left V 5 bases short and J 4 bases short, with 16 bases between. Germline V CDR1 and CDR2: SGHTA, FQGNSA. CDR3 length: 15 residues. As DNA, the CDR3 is TGTGCCAGCAGCCCAAGAGGGCCCTCCGCAGATACGCAGTATTTT. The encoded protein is CASSPRGPSADTQYF.

The CDR3 DNA reads as TGTGCCAGCAGTGCCGACAGGGATGGCGAGCAGTACTTC. Amino acids: CASSADRDGEQYF. This rearrangement joins TRBV2 to TRBJ2-7; 7 nucleotides agree with TRBD1. The CDR3 length is 13 residues. V lost 4 bases to trimming and J lost 6 bases; unmatched junction nucleotides: 6. CDR1 and CDR2 (germline): SNHLY, FYNNEI.

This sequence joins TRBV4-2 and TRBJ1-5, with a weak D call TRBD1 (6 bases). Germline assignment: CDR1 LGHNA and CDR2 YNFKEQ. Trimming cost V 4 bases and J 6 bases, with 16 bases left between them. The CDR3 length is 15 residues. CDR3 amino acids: CASSPQGLGGQPQHF. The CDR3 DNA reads TGTGCCAGCAGCCCCCAGGGTTTAGGGGGTCAGCCCCAGCATTTT.

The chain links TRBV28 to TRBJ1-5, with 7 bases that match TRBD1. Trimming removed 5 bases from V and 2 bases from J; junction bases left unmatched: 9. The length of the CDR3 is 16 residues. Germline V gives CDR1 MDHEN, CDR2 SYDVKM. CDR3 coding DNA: TGTGCCAGCAGTGGGCAGTACAGGGGAGGCAATCAGCCCCAGCATTTT. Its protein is CASSGQYRGGNQPQHF.

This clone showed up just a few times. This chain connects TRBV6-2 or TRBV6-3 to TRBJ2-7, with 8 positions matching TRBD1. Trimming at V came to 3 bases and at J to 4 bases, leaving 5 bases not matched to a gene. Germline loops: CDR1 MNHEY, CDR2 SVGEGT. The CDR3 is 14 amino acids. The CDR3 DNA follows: TGTGCCAGCAGTTATTTCGGACAGGGTTACGAGCAGTACTTC. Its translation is CASSYFGQGYEQYF.

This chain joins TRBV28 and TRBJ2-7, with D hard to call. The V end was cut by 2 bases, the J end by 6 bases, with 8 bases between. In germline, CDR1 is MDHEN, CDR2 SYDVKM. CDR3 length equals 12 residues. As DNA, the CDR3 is TGTGCCAGCAGTTTAATTTTCGGCGAGCAGTACTTC. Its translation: CASSLIFGEQYF.

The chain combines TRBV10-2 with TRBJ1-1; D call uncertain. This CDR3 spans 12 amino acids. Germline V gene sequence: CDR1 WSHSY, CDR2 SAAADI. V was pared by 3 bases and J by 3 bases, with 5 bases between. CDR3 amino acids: CASSESYTEAFF. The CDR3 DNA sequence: TGCGCCAGCAGTGAATCCTACACTGAAGCTTTCTTT.

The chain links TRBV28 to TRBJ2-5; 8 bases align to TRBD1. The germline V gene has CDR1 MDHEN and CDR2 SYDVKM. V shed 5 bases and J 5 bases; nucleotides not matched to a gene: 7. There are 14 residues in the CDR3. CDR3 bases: TGTGCCAGCAGTAGACAGGGGTCGGGGGAGACCCAGTACTTC. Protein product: CASSRQGSGETQYF. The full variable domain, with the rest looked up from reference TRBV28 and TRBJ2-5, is DVKVTQSSRYLVKRTGEKVFLECVQDMDHENMFWYRQDPGLGLRLIYFSYDVKMKEKGDIPEGYSVSREKKERFSLILESASTNQTSMYLCASSRQGSGETQYFGPGTRLLVL.

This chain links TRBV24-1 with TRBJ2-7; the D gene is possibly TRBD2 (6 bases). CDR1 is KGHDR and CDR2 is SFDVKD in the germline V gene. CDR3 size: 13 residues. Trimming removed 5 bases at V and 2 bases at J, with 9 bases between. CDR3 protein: CATSGGEAYEQYF. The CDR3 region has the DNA TGTGCCACCAGTGGAGGGGAGGCCTACGAGCAGTACTTC.

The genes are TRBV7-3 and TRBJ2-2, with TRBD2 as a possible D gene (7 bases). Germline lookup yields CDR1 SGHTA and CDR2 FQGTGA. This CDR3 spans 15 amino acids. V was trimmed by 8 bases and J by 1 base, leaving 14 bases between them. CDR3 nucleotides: TGTGCCAGCCATAGGGAGGGGGTGAACACCGGGGAGCTGTTTTTT. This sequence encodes CASHREGVNTGELFF. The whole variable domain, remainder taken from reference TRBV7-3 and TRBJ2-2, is GAGVSQTPSNKVTEKGKYVELRCDPISGHTALYWYRQSLGQGPEFLIYFQGTGAADDSGLPNDRFFAVRPEGSVSTLKIQRTERGDSAVYLCASHREGVNTGELFFGEGSRLTVL.

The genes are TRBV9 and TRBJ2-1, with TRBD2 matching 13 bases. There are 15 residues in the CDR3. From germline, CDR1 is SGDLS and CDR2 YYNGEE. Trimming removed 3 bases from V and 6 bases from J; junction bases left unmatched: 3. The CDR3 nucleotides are TGTGCCAGCAGCGCCACTAGCGGGGGGGCCAATGAGCAGTTCTTC. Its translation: CASSATSGGANEQFF.

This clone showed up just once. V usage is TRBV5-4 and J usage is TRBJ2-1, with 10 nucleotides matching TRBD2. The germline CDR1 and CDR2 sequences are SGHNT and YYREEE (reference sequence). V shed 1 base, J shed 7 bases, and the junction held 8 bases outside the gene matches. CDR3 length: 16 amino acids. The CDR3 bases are TGTGCCAGCAGCTTGAGGGCTAGCGGGGGTGGAAATGAGCAGTTCTTC. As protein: CASSLRASGGGNEQFF.

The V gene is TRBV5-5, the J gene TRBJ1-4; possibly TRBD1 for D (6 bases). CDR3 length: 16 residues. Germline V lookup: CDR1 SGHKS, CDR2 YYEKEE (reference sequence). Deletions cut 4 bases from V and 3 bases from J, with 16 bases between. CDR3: CASSQNTGFSNEKLFF. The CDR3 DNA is TGTGCCAGCAGCCAAAACACAGGGTTTTCTAATGAAAAACTGTTTTTT. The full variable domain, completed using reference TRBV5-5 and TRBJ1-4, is DAGVTQSPTHLIKTRGQQVTLRCSPISGHKSVSWYQQVLGQGPQFIFQYYEKEERGRGNFPDRFSARQFPNYSSELNVNALLLGDSALYLCASSQNTGFSNEKLFFGSGTQLSVL.

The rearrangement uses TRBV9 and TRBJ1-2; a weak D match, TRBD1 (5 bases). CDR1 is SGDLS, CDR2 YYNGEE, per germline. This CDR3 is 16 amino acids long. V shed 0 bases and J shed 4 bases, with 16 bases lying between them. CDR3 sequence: CASSVVGQGASYGYTF. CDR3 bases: TGTGCCAGCAGCGTAGTAGGTCAGGGTGCTAGCTATGGCTACACCTTC.

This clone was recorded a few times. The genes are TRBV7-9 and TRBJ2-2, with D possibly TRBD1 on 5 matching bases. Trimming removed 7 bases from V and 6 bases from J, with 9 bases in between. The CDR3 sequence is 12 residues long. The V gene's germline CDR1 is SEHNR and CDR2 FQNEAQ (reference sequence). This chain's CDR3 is CASNAQAGELFF. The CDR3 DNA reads TGTGCCAGCAACGCACAGGCCGGGGAGCTGTTTTTT.

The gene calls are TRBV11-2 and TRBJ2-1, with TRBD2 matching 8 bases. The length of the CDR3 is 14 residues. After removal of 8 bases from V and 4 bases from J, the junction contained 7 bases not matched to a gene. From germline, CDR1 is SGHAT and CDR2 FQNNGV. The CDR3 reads CASALAGNYNEQFF. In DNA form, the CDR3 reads TGTGCCAGCGCCTTAGCGGGGAATTACAATGAGCAGTTCTTC. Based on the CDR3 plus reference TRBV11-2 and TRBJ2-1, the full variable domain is EAGVAQSPRYKIIEKRQSVAFWCNPISGHATLYWYQQILGQGPKLLIQFQNNGVVDDSQLPKDRFSAERLKGVDSTLKIQPAKLEDSAVYLCASALAGNYNEQFFGPGTRLTVL.

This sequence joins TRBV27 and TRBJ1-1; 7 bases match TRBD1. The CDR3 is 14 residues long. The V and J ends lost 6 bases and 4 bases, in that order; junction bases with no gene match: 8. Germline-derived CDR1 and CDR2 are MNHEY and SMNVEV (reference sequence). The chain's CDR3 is CASSLTGVATEAFF. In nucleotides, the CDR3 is TGTGCCAGCAGCCTCACAGGGGTGGCCACTGAAGCTTTCTTT.

This CDR3 reads CASSYYSNTDTQYF. In DNA, the CDR3 is TGTGCCAGCAGTTACTACAGTAACACAGATACGCAGTATTTT. The chain uses TRBV6-2 or TRBV6-3 and TRBJ2-3; D is ambiguous. V was pared by 1 base and J by 2 bases, with 7 bases between. Germline loops: CDR1 MNHEY, CDR2 SVGEGT. This CDR3 region has 14 residues.

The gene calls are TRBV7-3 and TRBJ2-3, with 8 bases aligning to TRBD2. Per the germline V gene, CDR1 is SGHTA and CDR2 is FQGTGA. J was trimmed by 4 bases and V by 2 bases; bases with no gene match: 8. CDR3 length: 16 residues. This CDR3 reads CASSLSVAGTADTQYF. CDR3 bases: TGTGCCAGCAGCTTATCGGTAGCGGGGACGGCAGATACGCAGTATTTT. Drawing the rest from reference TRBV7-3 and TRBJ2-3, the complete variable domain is GAGVSQTPSNKVTEKGKYVELRCDPISGHTALYWYRQSLGQGPEFLIYFQGTGAADDSGLPNDRFFAVRPEGSVSTLKIQRTERGDSAVYLCASSLSVAGTADTQYFGPGTRLTVL.

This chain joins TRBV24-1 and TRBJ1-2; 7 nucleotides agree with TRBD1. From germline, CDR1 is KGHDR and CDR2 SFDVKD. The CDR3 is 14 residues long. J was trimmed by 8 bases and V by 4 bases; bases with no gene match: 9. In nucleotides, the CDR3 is TGTGCCACCAGTGACTCCATGACAGGGTTGGGCTACACCTTC. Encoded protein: CATSDSMTGLGYTF.

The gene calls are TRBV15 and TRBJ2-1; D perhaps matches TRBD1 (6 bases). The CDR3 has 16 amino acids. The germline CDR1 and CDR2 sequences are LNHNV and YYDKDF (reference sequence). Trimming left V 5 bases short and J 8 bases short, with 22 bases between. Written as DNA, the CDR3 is TGTGCCACCAGCCCCCTTGGACAGCTAAGAGAAGATGAGCAGTTCTTC. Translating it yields CATSPLGQLREDEQFF.